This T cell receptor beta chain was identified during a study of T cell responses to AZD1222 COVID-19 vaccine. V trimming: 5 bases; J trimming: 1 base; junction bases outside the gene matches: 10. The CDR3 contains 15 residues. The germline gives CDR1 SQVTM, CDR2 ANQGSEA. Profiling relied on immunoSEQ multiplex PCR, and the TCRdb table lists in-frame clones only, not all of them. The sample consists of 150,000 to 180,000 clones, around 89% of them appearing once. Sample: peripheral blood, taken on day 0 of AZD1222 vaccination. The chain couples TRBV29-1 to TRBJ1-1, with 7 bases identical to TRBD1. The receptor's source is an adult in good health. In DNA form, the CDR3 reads TGCAGCGTTCCCCGGGAGGGGACAGCGAACACTGAAGCTTTCTTT. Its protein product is CSVPREGTANTEAFF.